This paragraph covers one T cell receptor (beta chain) sequence. This entry is derived from a study of T cell repertoires in cytomegalovirus infection. TCRdb processed the reads anew with MiXCR; each CDR3 protein has one entry. The repertoire includes almost 500,000 distinct CDR3 sequences, around 11% of them detected once, and about 10% sits in the top ten. V was trimmed by 7 bases and J by 4 bases, leaving 8 bases between them. There are 13 residues in the CDR3. Germline CDR1 is MNHEY and CDR2 is SMNVEV (reference sequence). The rearrangement joins TRBV27 to TRBJ2-6, with D unresolved. Sequencing used PBMCs. This sequence originates from a human donor in good health (CMV status not recorded). Some clones in this sample may be carry-over from other donors' samples. DNA for the CDR3: TGTGCCAGCAAGGCTCAAGGGGCCAACGTCCTGACTTTC. It is translated as CASKAQGANVLTF.